A selection of T cell receptor beta chains follows, all from one sample in a study of sequential checkpoint blockade in melanoma. Some clones are missing from TCRdb's copy, which holds only in-frame ones; the method was immunoSEQ multiplex PCR. The sample lists about 5,100 clones, around 21% seen once, with less than 20% in the top ten. This specimen consisted of tumor tissue (inferred from file names), obtained from a patient given nivolumab and ipilimumab in sequence. The receptors originated from a human donor with melanoma. CDR3s include the opening cysteine and the closing phenylalanine or tryptophan. Each record gives: D gene, J gene, V gene, clone size, CDR3 protein, CDR3 DNA. D genes are given only for firm matches. Clone size appears in some rows only: once, few, many, or a class for an expanded clone.

>-|TRBJ2-7|TRBV28|-
CASRRRGTRGTYEQYF
TGTGCCAGCAGGAGACGCGGGACTCGAGGAACCTACGAGCAGTACTTC
>-|TRBJ1-5|TRBV5-1|-
CASSLDTEGQPQHF
TGCGCCAGCAGCTTAGACACTGAAGGGCAGCCCCAGCATTTT
>-|TRBJ2-3|TRBV7-4|few
CASRGPGHTDTQYF
TGTGCCAGCAGAGGGCCGGGGCACACAGATACGCAGTATTTT
>TRBD2|TRBJ2-7|TRBV5-1|once
CASSLVLAGTHEQYF
TGCGCCAGCAGCTTGGTTCTAGCGGGGACCCACGAGCAGTACTTC
>-|TRBJ2-7|TRBV18|-
CASSPTLKDYEQYF
TGTGCCAGCTCACCAACCTTAAAAGACTACGAGCAGTACTTC
>TRBD1|TRBJ1-5|TRBV6-8|few
CASSKGASNQPQHF
TGTGCCAGCAGTAAGGGGGCTAGCAATCAGCCCCAGCATTTT
>TRBD1|TRBJ2-7|TRBV11-3|-
CASSPAGTGDNYEQYF
TGTGCCAGCAGCCCCGCCGGGACAGGGGACAACTACGAGCAGTACTTC
>TRBD1|TRBJ2-1|TRBV19|-
CASSYGTGSEQFF
TGTGCCAGTAGTTACGGGACAGGGAGCGAGCAGTTCTTC
>-|TRBJ1-1|TRBV11-3|few
CASTPEGREAEAFF
TGTGCCAGCACCCCCGAAGGGAGGGAGGCTGAAGCTTTCTTT
>-|TRBJ1-6|TRBV18|medium-sized
CASSPSGQGSPLHF
TGTGCCAGCTCCCCGTCGGGGCAGGGGTCACCCCTCCACTTT
>-|TRBJ1-4|TRBV15|-
CATSTGRSRNEKLFF
TGTGCCACCAGCACAGGGAGGAGTCGGAATGAAAAACTGTTTTTT